This T cell receptor (beta chain) emerged from a study of CD8 T cells in Susac syndrome. V shed 4 bases and J shed 1 base, with 18 bases lying between them. The CDR3 consists of 17 residues. CDR1 and CDR2 (germline): SGHDT, YYEEEE. Sequencing of TCR beta was undertaken in CD8+ and CD4+ T cells derived from blood. In contrast to the negatively isolated CD8+ and CD4+ T cells, TEMRA cells were FACS-enriched. Random hexamers were used to reverse transcribe an amount of about 0.45 to 1 ug RNA. MiXCR, applied by TCRdb to the immunoSEQ multiplex PCR reads, yields one record per CDR3 protein. This table has 160,000 or so distinct CDR3 sequences, around 95% appearing once.

V and J are TRBV5-6 and TRBJ2-1; a possible D gene is TRBD2 (7 bases). The TCR originated in a human donor in good health. Sequenced: CD4+ T cells from PBMCs. The DNA of the CDR3 is TGTGCCAGCAGCCCCTTAGGTGGGGGGGCATCCTACAATGAGCAGTTCTTC. This translates into CASSPLGGGASYNEQFF.